This entry describes one T cell receptor beta chain. Its antigen remains unidentified. In germline, CDR1 is SGHTA, CDR2 FQGNSA. V was shortened by 0 bases and J by 5 bases, with 16 bases between the two germline ends. The CDR3 covers 16 residues. This specimen belongs to a study of CD8+ T cells in alopecia areata. Study outcomes and limitations: Alphabeta T cells residing in normal skin are also sequenced in scalp samples.

Documented treatment: oral pan-JAK inhibitor, 5-10 mg twice daily. Those with alopecia areata gave lesional scalp punch biopsies and peripheral blood. TCR sequencing used cDNA made by reverse transcription of extracted RNA. Sequencing used immunoSEQ multiplex PCR; TCRdb keeps in-frame clones, though not all of them. The data show 200,000 or so clones, roughly 50% seen once. The source was CD4+ T cells sorted from blood, collected at week 24, from a patient treated with tofacitinib. V gene TRBV7-2 combines with J gene TRBJ1-2; tentative D call: TRBD1 (6 bases). This TCR came from a human donor with alopecia areata. The CDR3 reads CASSLARLGGGYGYTF. The CDR3, as DNA: TGTGCCAGCAGCTTAGCGCGTCTGGGGGGCGGGTATGGCTACACCTTC.